Below are 21 T cell receptor beta chains sequenced from a single sample in a study of T-cell reconstitution after alpha-beta-depleted transplantation in children. Unique molecular identifiers were incorporated into the prepared TCRbeta library. TCRdb reanalysed the PCR reads using MiXCR and keeps one entry per CDR3 protein. Of about 540,000 distinct CDR3 sequences in the sample, approximately 16% are singletons; the top ten hold 2.5% to 3.5%. This specimen consisted of PBMCs from the stem cell graft donor, obtained from the stem cell graft. The receptors here all came from a human donor who donated a stem cell graft to a child with acute lymphoblastic leukemia.

The table lists this clonotype with a few counts. The gene calls are TRBV4-2 and TRBJ2-1; 8 bases are shared with TRBD2. Germline CDR1 and CDR2: LGHNA and YNFKEQ. The CDR3 covers 14 residues. V gave up 1 base and J gave up 13 bases; unmatched junction bases: 9. CDR3 in amino acids: CASSQGSSGSSQFF. The CDR3 region has the DNA TGTGCCAGCAGCCAAGGAAGCAGCGGGAGTTCTCAGTTCTTC.

This chain connects TRBV6-5 to TRBJ2-1; the D call may be TRBD1 or TRBD2 (5 bases each). The CDR3 consists of 15 residues. Trimming removed 4 bases at V and 0 bases at J, with 10 bases between. Germline loops: CDR1 MNHEY, CDR2 SVGAGI. Here the CDR3 DNA reads TGTGCCAGCAGTTCCCGGGACGCCTCCTACAATGAGCAGTTCTTC. Translated, it gives CASSSRDASYNEQFF.

DNA of the CDR3: TGCGCCAGCAGCAAAACCGGGACAGGCGATGGCTACACCTTC. The encoded protein is CASSKTGTGDGYTF. The chain combines TRBV5-1 with TRBJ1-2; 8 positions match TRBD1. V shed 4 bases and J 6 bases; nucleotides not matched to a gene: 8. The CDR3 is 14 residues long. Germline values: CDR1 SGHRS, CDR2 YFSETQ.

This clonotype was found a few times. The chain uses TRBV29-1 and TRBJ1-3; no clear D. Germline CDR1 SQVTM, CDR2 ANQGSEA. The CDR3 totals 14 residues. Trimming cost V 3 bases and J 2 bases, with 11 bases left between them. CDR3 sequence (DNA): TGCAGCGTTGAGCTGGGGATAACTGGAAACACCATATATTTT. Its protein is CSVELGITGNTIYF.

This clonotype occurred a few times. The chain uses TRBV29-1 and TRBJ2-3, with no clear D. V was cut by 7 bases and J by 4 bases, with 9 bases left in between. The CDR3 has 11 amino acids. Germline CDR1 SQVTM, CDR2 ANQGSEA. This CDR3 is CSATSADTQYF. The CDR3 nucleotides are TGCAGCGCCACCTCGGCAGATACGCAGTATTTT.

The gene calls are TRBV5-1 and TRBJ2-1, with D possibly TRBD2 on 5 matching bases. Germline V gene lookup returns CDR1 SGHRS and CDR2 YFSETQ. The CDR3 length is 13 residues. Trimming stripped 5 bases from V and 8 bases from J, with 14 bases between. The CDR3 loop reads CASRAIAKYEQFF. Written as DNA, the CDR3 is TGCGCCAGCAGGGCCATAGCGAAGTATGAGCAGTTCTTC.

The genes are TRBV12-5 and TRBJ2-1, with 9 nucleotides matching TRBD2. CDR3 length: 16 residues. Germline CDR1 is LGHNT and CDR2 is FRNRAP. With 0 bases clipped from V and 4 bases from J, the junction kept 4 bases outside the gene matches. CDR3 sequence reads: CASGLVAGGPYNEQFF. The CDR3 DNA reads TGTGCTAGTGGTTTGGTAGCGGGGGGACCATACAATGAGCAGTTCTTC. The variable domain in full, with the rest retrieved from reference TRBV12-5 and TRBJ2-1, is DARVTQTPRHKVTEMGQEVTMRCQPILGHNTVFWYRQTMMQGLELLAYFRNRAPLDDSGMPKDRFSAEMPDATLATLKIQPSEPRDSAVYFCASGLVAGGPYNEQFFGPGTRLTVL.

V is TRBV5-1 and J is TRBJ2-1, with a tentative D call TRBD2 (7 bases). The CDR3 consists of 15 residues. The germline CDR1 and CDR2 sequences are SGHRS and YFSETQ. Trimming cost V 6 bases and J 0 bases, with 13 bases left between them. The CDR3 DNA reads TGCGCCAGCAAACGGGGAGGGGGCTCCTACAATGAGCAGTTCTTC. It encodes CASKRGGGSYNEQFF.

The rearrangement joins TRBV7-8 to TRBJ2-7, with D possibly TRBD2 on 5 matching bases. Germline lookup yields CDR1 SGHVS and CDR2 FQNEAQ. Trimming removed 5 bases from V and 2 bases from J, with 16 bases in between. This CDR3 is built from 15 residues. The DNA of the CDR3 is TGTGCCAGCAGCCATTTCCGGGTCGGGACCTACGAGCAGTACTTC. Its protein is CASSHFRVGTYEQYF.

This clonotype was seen only once. The rearrangement joins TRBV7-9 to TRBJ1-2; 7 positions match TRBD1. V shed 5 bases and J 6 bases; nucleotides not matched to a gene: 12. Germline V gene data show CDR1 as SEHNR and CDR2 as FQNEAQ (reference sequence). The CDR3 contains 15 residues. The CDR3 region is CASSRHLEQGNGYTF. The CDR3 nucleotides are TGTGCCAGCAGCCGGCACCTAGAACAGGGGAATGGCTACACCTTC.

The V call is TRBV12-3 or TRBV12-4, the J call TRBJ2-1, with D uncertain. CDR3 length: 14 residues. V lost 7 bases and J lost 6, with 16 bases in between. The CDR3 DNA follows: TGTGCCAGCAACCTTGAAGCTTGGGGCAATGAGCAGTTCTTC. Translating gives CASNLEAWGNEQFF.

The chain employs TRBV12-3 or TRBV12-4 and TRBJ2-7; 9 bases match TRBD1. This CDR3 spans 13 amino acids. V lost 8 bases, J lost 6 bases, and 8 bases stayed unmatched. The CDR3 protein is CASVRDRAGEQYF. The CDR3 nucleotides read TGTGCCAGCGTGAGGGACAGGGCTGGCGAGCAGTACTTC.

In this sample, this clonotype turned up a few times. The gene calls are TRBV7-9 and TRBJ2-7; 7 nucleotides line up with TRBD2. This CDR3 has 15 amino acids. Germline lookup yields CDR1 SEHNR and CDR2 FQNEAQ (reference sequence). Trimming took 4 bases from V and 3 from J; bases not matched to a gene: 9. The CDR3 DNA follows: TGTGCCAGCAGCTCACATAGCGGGCCCCGCTACGAGCAGTACTTC. It encodes CASSSHSGPRYEQYF.

The chain is built from TRBV25-1 and TRBJ2-2; 8 bases align to TRBD2. V was clipped by 5 bases and J by 4 bases; unmatched bases: 15. The CDR3 contains 18 residues. Looked up from germline, CDR1 is MGHDK and CDR2 is SYGVNS. CDR3 DNA sequence: TGTGCCAGCAGTCAACTAGCGGTGGGCCTGAGGGGCACCGGGGAGCTGTTTTTT. The encoded protein is CASSQLAVGLRGTGELFF. The full variable domain, completed using reference TRBV25-1 and TRBJ2-2, is EADIYQTPRYLVIGTGKKITLECSQTMGHDKMYWYQQDPGMELHLIHYSYGVNSTEKGDLSSESTVSRIRTEHFPLTLESARPSHTSQYLCASSQLAVGLRGTGELFFGEGSRLTVL.

V usage is TRBV25-1 and J usage is TRBJ1-4; 9 nucleotides align to TRBD1. The trim removed 1 base at V and 5 bases at J, leaving 2 bases unmatched. There are 15 residues in the CDR3. The V gene's germline CDR1 is MGHDK and CDR2 SYGVNS. CDR3 residues: CASSEWGTGNEKLFF. CDR3 nucleotides: TGTGCCAGCAGTGAATGGGGGACAGGGAATGAAAAACTGTTTTTT.

The chain joins TRBV4-2 to TRBJ1-1; TRBD1 is a possible D gene (5 bases). The CDR3 sequence is 13 residues long. Germline V lookup: CDR1 LGHNA, CDR2 YNFKEQ. The V end was cut by 0 bases, the J end by 6 bases, with 8 bases between. DNA for the CDR3: TGTGCCAGCAGCCAAGAGGGGCAGGCTGAAGCTTTCTTT. This encodes CASSQEGQAEAFF.

The chain couples TRBV5-1 to TRBJ1-1, with TRBD1 matching over 8 bases. J was trimmed by 4 bases and V by 2 bases; bases with no gene match: 10. CDR1 is SGHRS, CDR2 YFSETQ, per germline. The CDR3 is 16 amino acids. CDR3 in amino acids: CASSLSPGGETTEAFF. The CDR3, as DNA: TGCGCCAGCAGCTTAAGCCCAGGGGGCGAAACCACTGAAGCTTTCTTT.

The genes are TRBV29-1 and TRBJ2-7; 9 nucleotides align to TRBD1. The CDR3 covers 11 residues. The V segment lost 7 bases and the J segment 4 bases; nucleotides outside the gene matches: 2. CDR1 is SQVTM and CDR2 is ANQGSEA in the germline V gene. The chain's CDR3 is CSGGTGYEQYF. The CDR3 nucleotides are TGCAGCGGGGGGACAGGGTACGAGCAGTACTTC.

J is TRBJ1-6 and V is TRBV3-1; D is unresolved. Between the trimmed V and J ends, which lost 3 bases and 8 bases, there was a span of 8 bases. Germline V gene lookup returns CDR1 LGHDT and CDR2 YNNKEL (reference sequence). CDR3 length: 13 residues. CDR3 nucleotides: TGTGCCAGCAGCCACGAACTATATTCACCCCTCCACTTT. Translating gives CASSHELYSPLHF.

In DNA, the CDR3 is TGTGCCAGCAGTTTCCCCCGACTCTTCCACTACAATGAGCAGTTCTTC. This codes for CASSFPRLFHYNEQFF. The chain recombines TRBV12-3 or TRBV12-4 with TRBJ2-1; D unclear. Deletions cut 3 bases from V and 3 bases from J, with 15 bases between. The CDR3 is made up of 16 amino acids.

This clonotype was seen a handful of times. The chain has TRBV20-1 and TRBJ2-7; the D gene could be TRBD1 or TRBD2 (5 bases each). Germline CDR1 and CDR2: DFQATT and SNEGSKA (reference sequence). The CDR3 length is 15 residues. V lost 0 bases and J 1 base, leaving 13 bases between the germline ends. CDR3 in DNA: TGCAGTGCTAGAGACGGGGACGGACCATCCTACGAGCAGTACTTC. Protein product: CSARDGDGPSYEQYF.